The 17 T cell receptor beta chains below come from one sample, sequenced in a study of vaccination and CD4 T cells after COVID-19. As for treatment: roughly ten-day PBMC culture with coronavirus spike peptide pools or control peptides (ViraFEST assay). Once obtained from cultured CD4+ T cells, the DNA was sequenced using the Oncomine TCR Beta short-read assay. One entry per CDR3 protein results from TCRdb running MiXCR on the PCR reads. Seen here are around 13,000 distinct CDR3 sequences, roughly 60% observed once, and the top ten hold 9.5% to 15%. Their recognized antigens are unknown. Material for sequencing was CD4+ T cells from blood, cultured in vitro. The receptors here all came from a human donor who had recovered from COVID-19.

The chain carries TRBV20-1 and TRBJ2-7, with 9 bases that match TRBD2. The CDR3 runs 16 residues. Germline V lookup: CDR1 DFQATT, CDR2 SNEGSKA (reference sequence). V gave up 3 bases and J gave up 5 bases; unmatched junction bases: 14. The CDR3 DNA sequence: TGCAGTGCTAGTGCTTTTATAGCGGGAGAACTCAACGAGCAGTACTTC. Translating gives CSASAFIAGELNEQYF.

This clonotype was counted once. The chain employs TRBV6-1 and TRBJ1-3, with 7 nucleotides matching TRBD1. The CDR3 is 15 amino acids. Germline loops: CDR1 MNHNS, CDR2 SASEGT. Trimming removed 6 bases from V and 0 bases from J; junction bases left unmatched: 5. The CDR3 loop reads CASRDGTASGNTIYF. CDR3 bases: TGTGCCAGCAGGGACGGGACAGCCTCTGGAAACACCATATATTTT.

V gene TRBV7-2 combines with J gene TRBJ2-2; a possible D gene is TRBD1 (5 bases). Germline loops: CDR1 SGHTA, CDR2 FQGNSA. CDR3 length equals 16 residues. With 1 base removed from V and 1 base from J, the gap between germline ends came to 10 bases. CDR3 in amino acids: CASSLGGRVNTGELFF. The CDR3 DNA follows: TGTGCCAGCAGCTTAGGGGGCAGGGTGAACACCGGGGAGCTGTTTTTT.

V usage is TRBV4-1 and J usage is TRBJ2-1; D perhaps matches TRBD1 (6 bases). The CDR3 has 14 amino acids. V lost 4 bases and J 8 bases, leaving 15 bases between the germline ends. Germline CDR1 MGHRA, CDR2 YSYEKL. The chain's CDR3 is CASSRWGLPDEQFF. The CDR3 DNA reads TGCGCCAGCAGCCGCTGGGGGCTGCCGGATGAGCAGTTCTTC.

This clonotype occurred a few times. CDR3 residues: CASSWGLAGASGAGELFF. DNA for the CDR3: TGTGCCAGCAGCTGGGGACTAGCGGGAGCATCCGGGGCCGGGGAGCTGTTTTTT. The chain joins TRBV5-4 to TRBJ2-2; 14 bases match TRBD2. Trimming removed 3 bases from V and 6 bases from J; junction bases left unmatched: 10. The CDR3 is made up of 18 amino acids. Germline CDR1 is SGHNT and CDR2 is YYREEE (reference sequence).

The chain recombines TRBV19 with TRBJ2-5; the D call may be TRBD1 or TRBD2 (5 bases each). This CDR3 has 16 residues. The ends were cut back, 3 bases at V and 0 bases at J, with 14 bases in the middle. The germline CDR1 and CDR2 sequences are LNHDA and SQIVND (reference sequence). Here the CDR3 reads CASSMSGTLYQETQYF. In nucleotides, the CDR3 is TGTGCCAGTAGTATGTCCGGGACCCTGTACCAAGAGACCCAGTACTTC.

The chain links TRBV6-2 or TRBV6-3 to TRBJ2-5, with TRBD1 as a possible D gene (6 bases). Trimming cost V 7 bases and J 5 bases, with 17 bases left between them. The CDR3 runs to 14 residues. The germline gives CDR1 MNHEY, CDR2 SVGEGT. The DNA of the CDR3 is TGTGCCAGCAAGCCACATGTCCAGGGGGAGACCCAGTACTTC. Encoded protein: CASKPHVQGETQYF.

The V call is TRBV7-9, the J call TRBJ1-6; 9 nucleotides agree with TRBD1. Germline-derived CDR1 and CDR2 are SEHNR and FQNEAQ (reference sequence). CDR3 length equals 18 residues. Losses at the gene ends were 5 bases for V and 8 bases for J; bases not matched to a gene: 16. CDR3 in amino acids: CASSPQPVWTGDDSPLHF. CDR3 nucleotide sequence: TGTGCCAGCAGCCCTCAACCCGTATGGACAGGGGATGATTCACCCCTCCACTTT.

The V call is TRBV7-3, the J call TRBJ2-7, with 8 bases fitting TRBD2. J lost 0 bases, V lost 0 bases, and 1 base had no gene match. Germline V CDR1 and CDR2: SGHTA, FQGTGA. CDR3 length equals 15 residues. The CDR3 nucleotides are TGTGCCAGCAGCTTAACTAGCGGGACCTCCTACGAGCAGTACTTC. It is translated as CASSLTSGTSYEQYF.

The chain has TRBV19 and TRBJ1-6, with 9 nucleotides matching TRBD1. CDR1 is LNHDA, CDR2 SQIVND, per germline (reference sequence). This CDR3 region has 18 residues. Germline trimming cut 1 base from V and 7 bases from J; bases unmatched to any gene: 11. DNA for the CDR3: TGTGCCAGTAGTATAGGCCCCGGACAGGGGTTTTGGAATTCACCCCTCCACTTT. It specifies CASSIGPGQGFWNSPLHF.

The chain has TRBV2 and TRBJ2-7; D is uncertain. From germline, CDR1 is SNHLY and CDR2 FYNNEI. The CDR3 totals 12 residues. V shed 7 bases and J shed 3 bases, with 10 bases lying between them. CDR3 in DNA: TGTGCCAGCAAAGAGACCATCTACGAGCAGTACTTC. Translating gives CASKETIYEQYF.

The V call is TRBV7-9, the J call TRBJ2-3; 7 bases are shared with TRBD1. Germline values: CDR1 SEHNR, CDR2 FQNEAQ (reference sequence). The junction had 5 bases not matched to a gene; V was cut back by 5 bases and J by 0 bases. The CDR3 is 15 amino acids. The CDR3 sequence: CASSPGTASTDTQYF. In nucleotides, the CDR3 is TGTGCCAGCAGCCCGGGGACAGCTAGCACAGATACGCAGTATTTT. The complete variable domain, with remaining parts taken from reference TRBV7-9 and TRBJ2-3, reads DTGVSQNPRHKITKRGQNVTFRCDPISEHNRLYWYRQTLGQGPEFLTYFQNEAQLEKSRLLSDRFSAERPKGSFSTLEIQRTEQGDSAMYLCASSPGTASTDTQYFGPGTRLTVL.

The V gene is TRBV28, the J gene TRBJ2-1; 7 bases are a match to TRBD2. This CDR3 region has 11 residues. CDR1 is MDHEN, CDR2 SYDVKM, per germline. J was trimmed by 15 bases and V by 9 bases; bases with no gene match: 11. CDR3 loop: CASHTTSAWFF. CDR3 in DNA: TGTGCCAGTCACACAACTAGCGCTTGGTTCTTC.

The chain combines TRBV7-2 with TRBJ2-5; 12 nucleotides align to TRBD2. CDR1 and CDR2 (germline): SGHTA, FQGNSA. Losses at the gene ends were 2 bases for V and 4 bases for J; bases not matched to a gene: 5. The CDR3 spans 16 residues. CDR3 region: CASSLRRLAGAETQYF. The CDR3 nucleotides are TGTGCCAGCAGCTTACGTAGACTAGCGGGAGCAGAGACCCAGTACTTC. Drawing the rest from reference TRBV7-2 and TRBJ2-5, the complete variable domain is GAGVSQSPSNKVTEKGKDVELRCDPISGHTALYWYRQSLGQGLEFLIYFQGNSAPDKSGLPSDRFSAERTGGSVSTLTIQRTQQEDSAVYLCASSLRRLAGAETQYFGPGTRLLVL.

This clonotype turned up a few times. The V call is TRBV7-2, the J call TRBJ1-1, with D perhaps matching TRBD1 (5 bases). The CDR3 totals 15 residues. V was cut by 5 bases and J by 4 bases, with 17 bases left in between. Germline V gene lookup returns CDR1 SGHTA and CDR2 FQGNSA. In nucleotides, the CDR3 is TGTGCCAGCAGCACCCGACAGACGTTTGTCACTGAAGCTTTCTTT. Protein sequence: CASSTRQTFVTEAFF.

The gene calls are TRBV7-3 and TRBJ2-5; 7 bases agree with TRBD1. The CDR3 has 14 amino acids. CDR1 and CDR2 from the germline V gene are SGHTA and FQGTGA. With 4 bases clipped from V and 7 bases from J, the junction kept 9 bases outside the gene matches. The CDR3, as DNA: TGTGCCAGCAGCTCATCGACAGGGCCCGGGACCCAGTACTTC. Residues: CASSSSTGPGTQYF.

This clonotype came up a few times. The chain joins TRBV6-1 to TRBJ1-5; perhaps TRBD1 as D (5 bases). Germline values: CDR1 MNHNS, CDR2 SASEGT. V lost 4 bases to trimming and J lost 0 bases, with 10 bases between them. The CDR3 totals 15 residues. This chain's CDR3 is CASSGQYYSNQPQHF. The CDR3 DNA follows: TGTGCCAGCAGTGGACAGTACTATAGCAATCAGCCCCAGCATTTT.